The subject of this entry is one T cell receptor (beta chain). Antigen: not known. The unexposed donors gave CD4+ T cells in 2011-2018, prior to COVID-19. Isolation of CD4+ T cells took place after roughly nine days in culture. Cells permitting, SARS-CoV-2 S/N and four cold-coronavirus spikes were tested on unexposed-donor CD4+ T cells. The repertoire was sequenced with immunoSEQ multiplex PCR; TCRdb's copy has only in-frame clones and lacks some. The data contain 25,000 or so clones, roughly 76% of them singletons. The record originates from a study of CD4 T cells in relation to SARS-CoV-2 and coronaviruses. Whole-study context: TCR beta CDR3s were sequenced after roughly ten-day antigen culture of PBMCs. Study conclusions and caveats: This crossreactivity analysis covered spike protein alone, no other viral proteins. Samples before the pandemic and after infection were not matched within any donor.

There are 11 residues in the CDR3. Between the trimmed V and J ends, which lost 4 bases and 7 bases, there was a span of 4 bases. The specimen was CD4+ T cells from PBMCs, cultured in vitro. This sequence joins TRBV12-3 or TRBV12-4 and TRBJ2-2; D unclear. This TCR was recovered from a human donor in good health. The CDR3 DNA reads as TGTGCCAGCAGTTACCTCGGGGAGCTGTTTTTT. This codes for CASSYLGELFF.